This T cell receptor (beta chain) was documented in a study of cytomegalovirus exposure and HLA in healthy donors (dated 2017 in TCRdb). About the study as a whole: An earlier analysis of some 600 of the donors reported 276 Gb of sequence data and approximately 120 million unique TCR beta sequences obtained from around 170 million T cells. Roughly 300 gigabases of sequencing data and approximately 85 million unique TCR sequences were included in an early release covering around 650 HLA-typed donors. The genetic ancestry cluster associated with self-reported Caucasian donors included around 76% of the roughly 400 genotyped donors. The study aimed to test whether signatures of past pathogen exposure could be identified by cataloging public T cell receptors. The study profiled the T cell repertoires of some 610 subjects by immunosequencing and related them to cytomegalovirus serostatus. In addition to the first cohort of about 650 subjects, a separate validation cohort of approximately 110 different subjects was used. To predict cytomegalovirus infection status, the study combined high-throughput TCR immunosequencing, statistical association of individual TCRs with disease status, and machine learning. A later analysis re-examined previously published TCR beta repertoires from several hundred donors and added high-resolution HLA genotyping to investigate patterns of TCR occurrence. Rather than using new phenotypic data, the later analysis identified candidate immune exposures from TCR beta sequences and from how often those sequences occurred across donors. An earlier analysis of nearly 600 of the donors applied high-throughput TCR beta sequencing to assess whether each TCR beta V gene segment acted as functional or pseudogenic. Donor age, sex, ethnicity and CMV serostatus were compiled together with the repertoire data. A later genetic analysis took genome-wide SNP genotypes for about three fifths of the roughly 700 donors and used that subset as a discovery cohort. All discovery cohort repertoires had been generated using a single sequencing platform. Both class I and class II loci were covered by HLA typing, at four-digit resolution. The number of donors typed differed by locus, with about 629-630 for A, B, C, DRB1 and DQB1, around 560 for DQA1, 606 for DPA1, and over 400 for DPB1. Roughly 5 DR-DQ haplotypes were handled as single units for association and clustering because linkage in the cohort was strong. Among a few hundred genotyped donors of the cohort, an average of 235,054 unique TCR beta nucleotide sequences were sequenced per donor, 15% to 20% of them non-productive. Findings and caveats that apply to the study as a whole: The classifier was reported to diagnose cytomegalovirus status with high specificity and sensitivity in both the original cohort and the validation cohort. According to a later analysis, parvovirus B19, influenza, CMV and Epstein-Barr virus appeared linked to several top co-occurrence clusters. A cluster of highly shared sequence variants was judged likely to represent a technical artifact of the sequencing pipeline. Three of the identified cytomegalovirus-associated TCR beta chains were confirmed in vitro to be specific for cytomegalovirus antigens. Sequencing depth was assumed to be roughly uniform across donors in the presence/absence analyses, though that assumption may not hold. In a later analysis, HLA-associated TCR beta chains were found to be more clonally expanded and to have lower generation probabilities than equally common non-associated chains. Broadly in line with IMGT annotations, most TCR beta V segments showed up in productive rearrangements about 90% or about 30% of the time in an earlier analysis of several hundred of the donors. The study gave a list of 150 to 200 TCR beta chains associated with cytomegalovirus. The authors suggested that the approach could potentially be extended to other disease states and immunological phenotypes. In a later genetic analysis, fewer N-insertions in productive TCRs were reported among donors in an Asian-associated ancestry cluster than the roughly 700-donor mean. In a later genetic analysis, a missense DCLRE1C variant was associated with V-gene and J-gene trimming of TCR beta chains, and the association was replicated in an independent cohort. The cohort was sequenced for TCR beta chains only, and without alpha or paired-chain data the features that could be detected were limited. Linkage disequilibrium might explain the correlated functional status among segregating V segments, but an unknown experimental factor could not be ruled out. Because HLA typing was missing for some donors at each locus, association tests included only the typed subset. Most TCR sequences were observed very rarely across donors, whereas some public TCRs were present in many individuals. When HLA alleles, especially DR and DQ, strongly co-occurred, TCR associations were difficult to assign to individual alleles. A further reported finding was that TCR beta sequences accurately predicted the HLA-A and HLA-B alleles for most subjects in the first cohort. According to a later analysis, TCR association rates differed among HLA loci, with DRB1 alleles showing the most associated TCRs and HLA-C alleles showing the fewest. Because counts were too low, around 18 rarely observed V segments, including chromosome 9 orphons, were left out of the earlier analysis of 500 to 650 of the donors. Some IMGT-functional V segments, including TRBV6-2 and TRBV6-3, could not be told apart with the 87-base-pair reads, so those segments were excluded. In a later analysis, most CMV-associated TCR beta chains were found to appear HLA-restricted, with HLA associations seemingly driven largely by CMV exposure. For the cohort, immune exposure information was limited to CMV serostatus. In a later analysis, 15,000 to 20,000 TCR beta sequences were associated with specific HLA alleles at a false discovery rate of 0.05.

Of note for this clone: Its antigen is currently not known.

Libraries were constructed by the immunoSEQ multiplex PCR assay. A mixture of 60 forward primers for TCR Vbeta segments and 13 reverse primers for TCR Jbeta segments was used in the multiplex PCR. Amplification of the CDR3 region of rearranged TCR beta genes was performed with a multiplex PCR assay on genomic DNA. The amplified TCR beta libraries were sequenced on the Illumina HiSeq System as 87-base-pair reads. For the original study's pipeline: Across the 640 or so repertoires, a later analysis counted tens of millions of unique TCR beta chains, roughly 11 million of which were shared by at least two donors. Raw reads were error-corrected and collapsed into unique sequences by a nearest-neighbor algorithm in which closely related sequences were merged to remove PCR and sequencing errors. V, D and J gene segments were assigned by aligning CDR3 sequences to IMGT reference sequences. For a sequence to be retained, a match of at least six nucleotides to both a V gene segment and a J gene segment was required. Rearrangements were classified as productive when the CDR3 lacked stop codons and remained in frame with V and J, and all other rearrangements were classified as non-productive. CDR3 was defined according to IMGT convention as the region running from the second conserved V-encoded cysteine to the conserved J-encoded phenylalanine. The earlier analysis of about 610 of the donors excluded sequences that lacked an unambiguous match to a single V gene segment. An earlier analysis of several hundred of the donors classified V segments as functional when productive rearrangements were above 56.7% and as segregating when the standard deviation between donors was above 5%. To diagnose cytomegalovirus status from the catalog of TCR beta chain sequences, a statistical classification framework was built. In a later analysis, V and J genes were assigned by comparing TCR nucleotide sequences against IMGT/GENE-DB human TR gene sequences. Using the TCRdist pipeline, a later analysis assigned CDR3 sequences along with most-parsimonious VDJ recombination scenarios. In a later analysis, each TCR beta chain was defined by its CDR3 amino acid sequence together with its V-gene family, and reads without a unique V-gene family were excluded. A later analysis removed 592 highly shared, low-generation-probability nucleotide sequences to deal with suspected cross-contamination and a sequencing artifact. A later analysis calculated a clonal expansion index for each public chain from normalized within-repertoire ranks of inferred template counts. In a later analysis, generation probabilities were computed using a VDJ recombination model fitted to out-of-frame rearrangements, and the results were checked against IGoR. In a later analysis, TCR-TCR, TCR-HLA and TCR-CMV co-occurrence was scored with hypergeometric tests, and a repertoire-size bias correction was applied to TCR pairs. In a later analysis, false discovery rates were estimated by permuting HLA or CMV assignments 20 times. A later analysis grouped co-occurring TCRs with DBSCAN, adding TCRdist sequence similarity when clustering within HLA-allele-positive subsets. For co-occurrence clustering, repertoires with fewer than 30,000 or more than 120,000 public chains were excluded, along with 5 or 6 repertoires with anomalous nucleotide sharing. The table comes from immuneACCESS by way of TCRdb, which keeps in-frame sequences with V and J called. Part of the clones is missing from these tables; in studies checked, under half for an unresolved V gene and the rest for unknown reasons. D and trimming were read from the DNA, whereas the V and J calls and clone size are those reported in that table. For this sample, the table gives approximately 110,000 clones. The top ten constitute around 2.4% of the sample.

The germline V gene (reference sequence) yields SEHNR for CDR1 and FQNEAQ for CDR2. The cysteine opens and the phenylalanine closes a CDR3 of 15 amino acids. The CDR3 DNA has 45 bases and is translated from base 1. V was cut back by 1 base and J by 4 bases, leaving a gap of 13 bases between them. The cohort consisted of hundreds of healthy bone marrow donors. All cohort members were sampled while nominally healthy, although unrecorded immune exposures were likely present. The donor was CMV seronegative and belonged to the group of over 300 seronegative cohort members. Each donor provided a peripheral blood sample, and peripheral blood mononuclear cells were used for TCR beta sequencing. The Qiagen DNeasy Blood Extraction Kit was used to extract genomic DNA from the blood cell samples.

The sequencing sample was made of PBMCs. Recombination linked TRBV7-9 to TRBJ1-2; a tentative D match to TRBD1 spans 6 bases. This clonotype was sampled from a middle-aged man in good health and CMV-seronegative. The sequenced DNA: TGTGCCAGCAGCTTAGGGACAGTCCAATCCTATGGCTACACCTTC. Its product reads: CASSLGTVQSYGYTF.